This T cell receptor beta chain originates from a study of shared clonotypes between healthy human individuals. Libraries were prepared by immunoSEQ multiplex PCR; TCRdb keeps only in-frame clonotypes and omits some of them. The profile shows about 380,000 clones, 95% to 97% of them singletons. The CDR3 is made up of 15 amino acids. The germline CDR1 and CDR2 sequences are SNHLY and FYNNEI. V lost 7 bases and J 2 bases, leaving 14 bases between the germline ends. The sample taken for sequencing was memory CD8+ T cells sorted from blood. Documented subset: CD45RO+ cells pooled with CCR7-negative TemRA cells. The TCR was taken from a man in his thirties or forties in good health. The rearrangement links TRBV2 to TRBJ2-2, with D uncertain. In DNA form, the CDR3 reads TGTGCCAGCAAAAGAGAGGCAGACAACACCGGGGAGCTGTTTTTT. Its protein product is CASKREADNTGELFF. The entire variable domain, with the rest obtained from reference TRBV2 and TRBJ2-2, is as follows: EPEVTQTPSHQVTQMGQEVILRCVPISNHLYFYWYRQILGQKVEFLVSFYNNEISEKSEIFDDQFSVERPDGSNFTLKIRSTKLEDSAMYFCASKREADNTGELFFGEGSRLTVL.